A single T cell receptor (beta chain) is shown here with its context. What it binds is not known. Here the gene names and germline are mouse. The missing CDR3 end, 1 residue past where the read stops, is filled in from the germline J gene. Libraries were prepared by immunoSEQ multiplex PCR; TCRdb keeps only in-frame clonotypes and omits some of them. This sample has 15,000 to 20,000 clones, with about 70% found just once. The data were obtained in a study of tissue T cells after allogeneic stem cell transplantation. Germline CDR1 reads NSQYPW; CDR2 reads LRSPGD (reference sequence). The CDR3 is 13 residues long. V shed 1 base and J shed 5 bases, with 6 bases lying between them. Study-wide points: Tissue-detected TCR repertoire was only partly captured by blood and spleen T cells. Alloreactivity or antigen specificity of tissue TCRs was not determined; some clones might be host cells. Across patients, clones rarely overlapped, yet motif clusters were shared tissue-specifically.

This clonotype originated in a female BALB/c mouse in good health. The strain's MHC haplotype is H2-d. Sequencing was carried out using spleen. The rearrangement links TRBV1 to TRBJ2-1; TRBD1 is a possible D gene (5 bases). CDR3 sequence: CTCSAGTNAEQFF. The sequenced part of the CDR3 DNA is TGCACCTGCAGTGCAGGGACAAATGCTGAGCAGTTC.